The text below deals with one TCR beta chain. Its antigen is unidentified. Germline CDR1 DFQATT, CDR2 SNEGSKA (reference sequence). This CDR3 is built from 15 residues. The data derive from a study of CXCR3-negative and CXCR3-positive naive CD8 T cells. Overall study: Overall TRB read output was approximately 150 million, and each library contained about 1.5 +/- 0.3 million reads. Notes on the study in general: Hydrophobicity of TRB CDR3s was greater in CXCR3-positive naive cells than in CXCR3-negative naive cells. Fresh PBMCs served for most assays, and CXCR3 expression fell partially after cryopreservation.

Libraries of TRB cDNA were made by 5' RACE and carried UMIs. TCRdb re-called the 5' RACE reads; one entry per CDR3 protein, DNA not given. This listing includes some 120,000 distinct CDR3 sequences. The J gene is TRBJ2-1, the V gene TRBV20-1; the D call from TCRdb, TRBD1, cannot be confirmed without DNA. This sequence was found in a human donor in good health. Some clones in this sample may be carry-over from other donors' samples. Source material: naive CXCR3+ CD8+ T cells from blood. Subset of the sample: CD45RO-CCR7+CD27+CD95- naive CD8+ T cells expressing CXCR3 (TNR3+). The CDR3 sequence is CSARKPGRTYNEQFF.